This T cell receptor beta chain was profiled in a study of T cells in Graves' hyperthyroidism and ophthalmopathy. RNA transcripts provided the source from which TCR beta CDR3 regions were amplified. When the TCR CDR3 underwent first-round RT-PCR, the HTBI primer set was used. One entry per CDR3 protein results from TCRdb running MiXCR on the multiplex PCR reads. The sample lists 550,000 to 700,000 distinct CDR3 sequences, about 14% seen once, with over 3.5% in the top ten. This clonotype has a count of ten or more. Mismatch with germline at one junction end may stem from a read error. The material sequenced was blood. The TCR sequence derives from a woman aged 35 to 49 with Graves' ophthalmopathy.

The CDR3 nucleotides read TGTGCCAGCAGTTTAACAGGGTCCTCAATCTCCCACGAGCAGTACTTC. Protein sequence: CASSLTGSSISHEQYF. The chain employs TRBV12-3 or TRBV12-4 and TRBJ2-7; a possible D gene is TRBD1 (6 bases). There are 16 residues in the CDR3.